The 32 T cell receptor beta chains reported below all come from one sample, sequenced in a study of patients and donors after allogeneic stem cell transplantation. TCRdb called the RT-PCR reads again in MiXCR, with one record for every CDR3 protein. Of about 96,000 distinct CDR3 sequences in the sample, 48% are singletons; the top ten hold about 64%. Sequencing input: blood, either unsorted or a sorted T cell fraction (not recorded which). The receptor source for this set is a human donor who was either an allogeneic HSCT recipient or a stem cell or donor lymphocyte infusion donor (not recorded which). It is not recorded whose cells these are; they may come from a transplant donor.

The CDR3 region has the DNA TGTGCCAGCAGTGAATACGGGATGGGCTACAATGAGCAGTTCTTC. Translating it yields CASSEYGMGYNEQFF. The chain couples TRBV25-1 to TRBJ2-1; weak D call: TRBD2 (5 bases). The V gene lost 0 bases and the J gene lost 3 bases, with 9 bases spanning the gap. The CDR3 covers 15 residues. In germline, CDR1 is MGHDK, CDR2 SYGVNS.

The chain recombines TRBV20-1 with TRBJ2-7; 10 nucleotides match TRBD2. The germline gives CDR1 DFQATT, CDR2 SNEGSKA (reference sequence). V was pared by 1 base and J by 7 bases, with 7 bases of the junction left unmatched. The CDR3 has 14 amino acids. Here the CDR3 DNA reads TGCAGTGCTAGAGGCCTAGCGGGAGTTTGGGAGCAGTACTTC. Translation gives CSARGLAGVWEQYF.

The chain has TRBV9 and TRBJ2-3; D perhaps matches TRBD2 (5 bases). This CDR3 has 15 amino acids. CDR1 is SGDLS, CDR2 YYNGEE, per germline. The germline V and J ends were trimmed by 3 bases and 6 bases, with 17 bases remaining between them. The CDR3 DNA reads TGTGCCAGCAGCGCACTACTAGTCCCTTCCGATACGCAGTATTTT. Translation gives CASSALLVPSDTQYF.

CDR3 amino acids: CASSFSENQPQHF. As DNA, the CDR3 is TGTGCCAGCAGTTTTTCCGAAAATCAGCCCCAGCATTTT. The rearrangement links TRBV12-3 or TRBV12-4 to TRBJ1-5; D gene unclear. This CDR3 comprises 13 residues. The ends were cut back, 3 bases at V and 4 bases at J, with 7 bases in the middle.

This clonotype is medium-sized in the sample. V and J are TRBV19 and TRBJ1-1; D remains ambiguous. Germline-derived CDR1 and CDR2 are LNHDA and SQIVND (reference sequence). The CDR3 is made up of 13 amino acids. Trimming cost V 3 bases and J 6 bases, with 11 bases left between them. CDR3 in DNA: TGTGCCAGTAGTATCGTGGGGTGGGCTGAAGCTTTCTTT. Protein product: CASSIVGWAEAFF.

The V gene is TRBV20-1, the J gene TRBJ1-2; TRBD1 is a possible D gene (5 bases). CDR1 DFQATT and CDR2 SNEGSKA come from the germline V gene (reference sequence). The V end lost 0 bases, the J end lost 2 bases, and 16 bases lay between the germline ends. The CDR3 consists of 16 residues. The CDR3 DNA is TGCAGTGCTAGAGATCGGCAGGGCTCGGCCAACTATGGCTACACCTTC. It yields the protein CSARDRQGSANYGYTF.

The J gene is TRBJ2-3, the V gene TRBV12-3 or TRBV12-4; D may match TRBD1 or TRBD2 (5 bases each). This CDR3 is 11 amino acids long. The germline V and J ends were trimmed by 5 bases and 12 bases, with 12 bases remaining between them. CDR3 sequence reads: CASSPRDQQYF. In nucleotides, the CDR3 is TGTGCCAGCAGTCCCCGGGACCAACAGTATTTT.

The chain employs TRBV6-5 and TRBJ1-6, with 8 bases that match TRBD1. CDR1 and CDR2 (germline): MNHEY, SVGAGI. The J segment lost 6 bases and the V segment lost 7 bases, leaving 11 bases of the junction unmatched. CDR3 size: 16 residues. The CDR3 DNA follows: TGTGCCAGCAATAATCAGGGGGCCAGAGCTAATTCACCCCTCCACTTT. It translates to CASNNQGARANSPLHF.

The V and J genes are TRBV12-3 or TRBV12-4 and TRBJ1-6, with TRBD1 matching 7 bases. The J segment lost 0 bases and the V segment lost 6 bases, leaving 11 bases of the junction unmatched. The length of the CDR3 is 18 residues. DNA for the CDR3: TGTGCCAGCAGAGAGGCCGGGACAGTGAGCTCCTATAATTCACCCCTCCACTTT. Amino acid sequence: CASREAGTVSSYNSPLHF.

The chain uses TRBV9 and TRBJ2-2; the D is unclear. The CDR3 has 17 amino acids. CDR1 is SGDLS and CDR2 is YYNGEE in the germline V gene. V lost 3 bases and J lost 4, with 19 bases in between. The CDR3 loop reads CASSAHYLTPSTGELFF. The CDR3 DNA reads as TGTGCCAGCAGCGCCCATTACCTTACCCCGAGCACCGGGGAGCTGTTTTTT.

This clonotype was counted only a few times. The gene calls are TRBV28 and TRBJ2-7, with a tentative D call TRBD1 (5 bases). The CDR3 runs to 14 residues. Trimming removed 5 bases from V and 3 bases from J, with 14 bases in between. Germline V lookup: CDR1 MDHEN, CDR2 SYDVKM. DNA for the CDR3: TGTGCCAGCAGTGTCCCAGGGATCTACTACGAGCAGTACTTC. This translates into CASSVPGIYYEQYF.

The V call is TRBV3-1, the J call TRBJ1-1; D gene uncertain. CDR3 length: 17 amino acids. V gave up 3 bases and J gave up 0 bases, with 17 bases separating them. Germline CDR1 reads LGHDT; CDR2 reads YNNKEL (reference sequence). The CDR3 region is CASSHYRYIYMNTEAFF. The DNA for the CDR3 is TGTGCCAGCAGCCACTACCGGTACATATACATGAACACTGAAGCTTTCTTT. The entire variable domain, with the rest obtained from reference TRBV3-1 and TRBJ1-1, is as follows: DTAVSQTPKYLVTQMGNDKSIKCEQNLGHDTMYWYKQDSKKFLKIMFSYNNKELIINETVPNRFSPKSPDKAHLNLHINSLELGDSAVYFCASSHYRYIYMNTEAFFGQGTRLTVV.

The CDR3 reads CASSQAGTSRYGYTF. The CDR3 DNA reads as TGTGCCAGCAGCCAAGCAGGGACCTCTCGGTATGGCTACACCTTC. This chain connects TRBV3-1 to TRBJ1-2, with a possible D match to TRBD1 (5 bases). The V gene lost 1 base and the J gene lost 5 bases, with 14 bases spanning the gap. From germline, CDR1 is LGHDT and CDR2 YNNKEL (reference sequence). The CDR3 covers 15 residues.

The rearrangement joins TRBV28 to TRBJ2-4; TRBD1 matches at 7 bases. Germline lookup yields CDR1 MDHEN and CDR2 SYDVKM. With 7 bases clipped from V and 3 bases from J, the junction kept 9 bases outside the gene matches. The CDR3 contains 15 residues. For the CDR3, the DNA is TGTGCCAGCACCTCGGACAGGAGATACAAAAACATTCAGTACTTC. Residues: CASTSDRRYKNIQYF. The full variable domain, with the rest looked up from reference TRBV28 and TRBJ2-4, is DVKVTQSSRYLVKRTGEKVFLECVQDMDHENMFWYRQDPGLGLRLIYFSYDVKMKEKGDIPEGYSVSREKKERFSLILESASTNQTSMYLCASTSDRRYKNIQYFGAGTRLSVL.

Here the CDR3 DNA reads TGTGCCAGCAGCCCCAGTGGAGGGCCGACTGAGCAGTACTTC. This translates into CASSPSGGPTEQYF. The V call is TRBV9, the J call TRBJ2-7, with a possible D match to TRBD2 (6 bases). The V end was cut by 4 bases, the J end by 7 bases, with 18 bases between. The V gene's germline CDR1 is SGDLS and CDR2 YYNGEE. The CDR3 loop spans 14 amino acids.

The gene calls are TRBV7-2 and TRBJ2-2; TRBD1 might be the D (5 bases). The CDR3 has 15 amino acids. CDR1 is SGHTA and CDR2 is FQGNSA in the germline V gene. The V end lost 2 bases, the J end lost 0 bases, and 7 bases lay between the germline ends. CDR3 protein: CASSLRGANTGELFF. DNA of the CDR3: TGTGCCAGCAGCTTAAGGGGCGCGAACACCGGGGAGCTGTTTTTT.

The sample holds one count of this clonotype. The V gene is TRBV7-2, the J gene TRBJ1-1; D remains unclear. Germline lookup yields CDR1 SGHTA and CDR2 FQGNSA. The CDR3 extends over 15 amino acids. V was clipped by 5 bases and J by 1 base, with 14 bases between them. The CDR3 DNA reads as TGTGCCAGCAGCCCTAACCGGGTAGGGAACACTGAAGCTTTCTTT. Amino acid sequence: CASSPNRVGNTEAFF.

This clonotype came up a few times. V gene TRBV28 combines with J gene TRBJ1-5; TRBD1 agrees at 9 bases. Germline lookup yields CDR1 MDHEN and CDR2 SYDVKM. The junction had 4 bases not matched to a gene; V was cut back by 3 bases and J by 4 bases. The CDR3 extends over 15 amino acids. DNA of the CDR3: TGTGCCAGCAGTTTGGGCGGACAGGGGAATCAGCCCCAGCATTTT. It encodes CASSLGGQGNQPQHF. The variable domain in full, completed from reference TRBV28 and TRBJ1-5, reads DVKVTQSSRYLVKRTGEKVFLECVQDMDHENMFWYRQDPGLGLRLIYFSYDVKMKEKGDIPEGYSVSREKKERFSLILESASTNQTSMYLCASSLGGQGNQPQHFGDGTRLSIL.

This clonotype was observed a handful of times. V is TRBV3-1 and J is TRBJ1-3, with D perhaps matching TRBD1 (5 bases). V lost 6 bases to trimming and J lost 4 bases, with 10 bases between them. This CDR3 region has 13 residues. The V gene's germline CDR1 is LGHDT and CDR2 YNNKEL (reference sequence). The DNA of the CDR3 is TGTGCCAGCAGAGGACACGGAGGAAACACCATATATTTT. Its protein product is CASRGHGGNTIYF.

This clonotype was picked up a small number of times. In DNA form, the CDR3 reads TGTGCTAGTGGTTTGGCCGCGCCCACTGAAGCTTTCTTT. Translated, it gives CASGLAAPTEAFF. The chain uses TRBV12-5 and TRBJ1-1; D gene ambiguous. This CDR3 spans 13 amino acids. Trimming cost V 1 base and J 4 bases, with 7 bases left between them. Germline loops: CDR1 LGHNT, CDR2 FRNRAP.

The CDR3 nucleotides read TGTGCCAGCAGTTACTCGGACACCTCAACTAATGAAAAACTGTTTTTT. Its translation is CASSYSDTSTNEKLFF. V and J are TRBV6-5 and TRBJ1-4, with D possibly TRBD1 on 5 matching bases. Germline-derived CDR1 and CDR2 are MNHEY and SVGAGI. This CDR3 region has 16 residues. V dropped 0 bases and J dropped 0 bases, with 8 bases sitting between them.

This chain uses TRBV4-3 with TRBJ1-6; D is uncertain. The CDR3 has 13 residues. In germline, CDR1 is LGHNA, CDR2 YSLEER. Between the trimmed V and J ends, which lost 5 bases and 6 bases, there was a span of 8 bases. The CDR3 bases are TGCGCCAGCAGCGGGCAGAGTAATTCACCCCTCCACTTT. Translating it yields CASSGQSNSPLHF.

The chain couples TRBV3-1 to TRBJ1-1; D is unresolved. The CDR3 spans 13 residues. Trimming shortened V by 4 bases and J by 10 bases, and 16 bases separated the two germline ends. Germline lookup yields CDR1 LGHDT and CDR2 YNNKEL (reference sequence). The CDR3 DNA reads TGTGCCAGCAGCCCCCGGGCCCCCGGTGGAGCTTTCTTT. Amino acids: CASSPRAPGGAFF.

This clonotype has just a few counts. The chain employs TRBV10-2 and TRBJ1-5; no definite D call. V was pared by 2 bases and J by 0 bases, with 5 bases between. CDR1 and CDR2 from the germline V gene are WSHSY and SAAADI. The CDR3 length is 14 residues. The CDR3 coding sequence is TGCGCCAGCAGTGAGCCTTATAGCAATCAGCCCCAGCATTTT. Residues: CASSEPYSNQPQHF.

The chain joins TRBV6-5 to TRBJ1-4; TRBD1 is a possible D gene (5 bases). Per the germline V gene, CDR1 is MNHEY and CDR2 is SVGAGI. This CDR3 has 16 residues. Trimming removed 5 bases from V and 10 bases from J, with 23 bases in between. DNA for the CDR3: TGTGCCAGCAGTCTCAAACCAAGGGGTTCGTTAGTAAAACTGTTTTTT. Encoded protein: CASSLKPRGSLVKLFF.

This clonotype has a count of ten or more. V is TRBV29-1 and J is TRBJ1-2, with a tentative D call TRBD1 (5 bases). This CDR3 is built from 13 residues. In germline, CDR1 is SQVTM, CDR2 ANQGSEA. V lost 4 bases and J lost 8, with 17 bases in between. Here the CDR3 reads CSVVLWGGDGYTF. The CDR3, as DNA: TGCAGCGTTGTTTTATGGGGGGGAGACGGCTACACCTTC.

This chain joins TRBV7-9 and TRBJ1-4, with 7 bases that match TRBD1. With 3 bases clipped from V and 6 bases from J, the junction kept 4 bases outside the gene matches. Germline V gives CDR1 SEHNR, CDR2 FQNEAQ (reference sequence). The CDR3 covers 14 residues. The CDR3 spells CASSFTGVYEKLFF. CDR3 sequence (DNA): TGTGCCAGCAGCTTCACAGGGGTGTATGAAAAACTGTTTTTT. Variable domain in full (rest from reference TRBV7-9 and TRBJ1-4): DTGVSQNPRHKITKRGQNVTFRCDPISEHNRLYWYRQTLGQGPEFLTYFQNEAQLEKSRLLSDRFSAERPKGSFSTLEIQRTEQGDSAMYLCASSFTGVYEKLFFGSGTQLSVL.

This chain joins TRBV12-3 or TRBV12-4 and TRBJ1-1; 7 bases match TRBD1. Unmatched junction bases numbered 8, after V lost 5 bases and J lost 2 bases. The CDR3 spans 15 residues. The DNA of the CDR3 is TGTGCCAGCAGTCCCAAAGGGACAGTTAACACTGAAGCTTTCTTT. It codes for CASSPKGTVNTEAFF.

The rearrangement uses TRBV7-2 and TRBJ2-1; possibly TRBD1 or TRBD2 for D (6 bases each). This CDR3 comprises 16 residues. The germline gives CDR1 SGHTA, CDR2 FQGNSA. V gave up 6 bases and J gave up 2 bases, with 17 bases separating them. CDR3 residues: CASRRRGDPAYNEQFF. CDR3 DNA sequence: TGTGCCAGCAGACGTAGGGGGGACCCGGCCTACAATGAGCAGTTCTTC.

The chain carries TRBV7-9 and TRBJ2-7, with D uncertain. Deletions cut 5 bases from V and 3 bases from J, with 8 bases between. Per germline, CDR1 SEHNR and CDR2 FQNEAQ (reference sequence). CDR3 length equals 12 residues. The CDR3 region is CASSPPVYEQYF. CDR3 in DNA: TGTGCCAGCAGCCCACCGGTCTACGAGCAGTACTTC.

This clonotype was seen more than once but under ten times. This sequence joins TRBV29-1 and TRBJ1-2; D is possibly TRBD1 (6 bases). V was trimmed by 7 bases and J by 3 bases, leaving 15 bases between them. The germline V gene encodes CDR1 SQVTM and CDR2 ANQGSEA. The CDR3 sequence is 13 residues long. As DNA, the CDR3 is TGCAGCGCCACAGGCCAGGGGCACTATGGCTACACCTTC. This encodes CSATGQGHYGYTF.

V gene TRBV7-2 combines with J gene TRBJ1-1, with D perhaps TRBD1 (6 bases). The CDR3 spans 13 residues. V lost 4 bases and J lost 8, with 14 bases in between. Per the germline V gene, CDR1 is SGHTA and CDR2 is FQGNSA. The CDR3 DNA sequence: TGTGCCAGCAGCTCACAGGGTCACCCAGAAGCTTTCTTT. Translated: CASSSQGHPEAFF.